A selection of T cell receptor beta chains follows, all from one sample in a study of liver allograft versus peripheral blood T cells. TCRdb re-derived calls from the reads in MiXCR, one entry per CDR3 protein. The sample carries some 10,000 distinct CDR3 sequences, 15% to 20% recorded once. These receptors all come from a human patient who had a liver transplant. Some T cells may be the graft donor's. Each CDR3 is given with its conserved first and last residue. D genes are given only for firm matches. Where a row states a size, it is once, few, many or the class of an expanded clone; other rows omit it.

CDR3 protein | CDR3 DNA | J gene | V gene | clone size | D gene
CASSYSLRGKNTEAFF | TGTGCCAGCAGTTACTCATTACGGGGGAAGAACACTGAAGCTTTCTTT | TRBJ1-1 | TRBV6-5 | medium-sized | -
CASTRTANEKLFF | TGTGCCAGCACGAGGACAGCTAATGAAAAACTGTTTTTT | TRBJ1-4 | TRBV6-6 | - | -
CSATRGQGNGVGYTF | TGCAGTGCTACCCGAGGACAGGGAAATGGTGTAGGCTACACCTTC | TRBJ1-2 | TRBV20-1 | few | TRBD1
CASRPRTGNEQYF | TGTGCCAGCAGGCCTCGGACAGGGAACGAGCAGTACTTC | TRBJ2-7 | TRBV12-3/TRBV12-4 | - | TRBD1
CASSSTTGELFF | TGCGCCAGCAGTTCCACCACCGGGGAGCTGTTTTTT | TRBJ2-2 | TRBV10-1 | few | -
CASSPLAGGYGYTF | TGTGCCAGCAGCCCCCTGGCAGGAGGGTATGGCTACACCTTC | TRBJ1-2 | TRBV28 | few | -
CASSAPGAGANVLTF | TGTGCCAGCAGTGCCCCAGGGGCTGGGGCCAACGTCCTGACTTTC | TRBJ2-6 | TRBV25-1 | few | -
CASSRPGQGNSYEQYF | TGTGCCAGTAGTAGACCGGGACAGGGGAATTCCTACGAGCAGTACTTC | TRBJ2-7 | TRBV19 | - | TRBD1
CASSEGTSGITGELFF | TGTGCCAGCAGTGAAGGGACTAGCGGAATCACCGGGGAGCTGTTTTTT | TRBJ2-2 | TRBV6-1 | medium-sized | TRBD2
CASSRGPTGTNSPLHF | TGTGCCAGCAGCCGCGGACCAACAGGGACCAATTCACCCCTCCACTTT | TRBJ1-6 | TRBV5-5 | medium-sized | -
CASSASGATGELFF | TGTGCCAGCAGTGCTTCGGGAGCTACCGGGGAGCTGTTTTTT | TRBJ2-2 | TRBV6-1 | medium-sized | -
CASSYGRGNNEQYF | TGTGCCAGCAGTTACGGCAGGGGCAACAACGAGCAGTACTTC | TRBJ2-7 | TRBV6-6 | medium-sized | -
CASSSRGTGGASSNQPQHF | TGTGCCAGTAGTTCCCGTGGGACAGGGGGCGCATCTAGCAATCAGCCCCAGCATTTT | TRBJ1-5 | TRBV19 | many | TRBD1
CSVPDPAGNEKLFF | TGCAGTGTACCCGACCCCGCGGGTAATGAAAAACTGTTTTTT | TRBJ1-4 | TRBV20-1 | - | -
CASSYRSSLGTEAFF | TGTGCCAGCAGTTACCGATCATCGTTGGGCACTGAAGCTTTCTTT | TRBJ1-1 | TRBV6-5 | many | -
CASSYRGTGVYEQYF | TGTGCCAGCAGTTACAGGGGGACAGGGGTGTACGAGCAGTACTTC | TRBJ2-7 | TRBV6-5 | - | TRBD1
CASSIESDTQYF | TGTGCCAGTAGTATAGAGTCAGATACGCAGTATTTT | TRBJ2-3 | TRBV19 | medium-sized | -
CASGLSTDTQYF | TGTGCCAGCGGTCTTTCCACAGATACGCAGTATTTT | TRBJ2-3 | TRBV7-9 | few | -
CATSDQGAVEQFF | TGTGCCACCAGTGACCAGGGGGCGGTTGAGCAGTTCTTC | TRBJ2-1 | TRBV24-1 | few | TRBD1
CSARDAPFRGLSTDTQYF | TGCAGTGCTAGAGATGCCCCTTTCCGCGGGCTTAGCACAGATACGCAGTATTTT | TRBJ2-3 | TRBV20-1 | - | -
CASSPTGPSGYTF | TGTGCCAGCAGTCCTACAGGGCCCAGTGGCTACACCTTC | TRBJ1-2 | TRBV12-3/TRBV12-4 | - | -
CASSKRQGHLYEQYF | TGTGCCAGCAGTAAAAGACAGGGGCACCTCTACGAGCAGTACTTC | TRBJ2-7 | TRBV6-5 | few | TRBD1
CASSIAQTGGEGYTF | TGTGCCAGTAGTATCGCACAGACAGGGGGCGAGGGCTACACCTTC | TRBJ1-2 | TRBV19 | few | TRBD1
CASSWASGGADTQYF | TGTGCCAGCAGCTGGGCTAGCGGGGGGGCAGATACGCAGTATTTT | TRBJ2-3 | TRBV5-4 | - | TRBD2
CSATPLSSGNTIYF | TGCAGTGCTACCCCCCTCTCCTCTGGAAACACCATATATTTT | TRBJ1-3 | TRBV20-1 | - | -
CASSPWGGHEQFF | TGTGCCAGCTCACCCTGGGGAGGCCATGAGCAGTTCTTC | TRBJ2-1 | TRBV18 | medium-sized | -
CASSPGVSSYEQYF | TGTGCCAGCTCACCGGGTGTTAGCTCCTACGAGCAGTACTTC | TRBJ2-7 | TRBV18 | few | -
CATSDGQHNSPLHF | TGTGCCACCAGTGACGGACAGCATAATTCACCCCTCCACTTT | TRBJ1-6 | TRBV24-1 | medium-sized | -
CASSAETGRSNYGYTF | TGTGCCAGCAGCGCCGAGACAGGGAGATCCAACTATGGCTACACCTTC | TRBJ1-2 | TRBV9 | many | TRBD1
CASSRRGLAVGISYNEQFF | TGTGCCAGCAGTCGGCGCGGTCTAGCGGTGGGAATCTCCTACAATGAGCAGTTCTTC | TRBJ2-1 | TRBV28 | medium-sized | TRBD2
CASSGGETGGGTQYF | TGTGCCAGCAGTGGGGGCGAGACCGGAGGGGGCACGCAGTATTTT | TRBJ2-3 | TRBV6-5 | - | -
CASRPDRGGANVLTF | TGTGCCAGCAGGCCAGACAGGGGTGGGGCCAACGTCCTGACTTTC | TRBJ2-6 | TRBV28 | few | TRBD1
CASSPQQGDEQFF | TGTGCCAGCAGCCCCCAACAGGGGGATGAGCAGTTCTTC | TRBJ2-1 | TRBV12-3/TRBV12-4 | - | TRBD1
CSANRGGPTGELFF | TGCAGTGCTAACCGGGGGGGCCCCACCGGGGAGCTGTTTTTT | TRBJ2-2 | TRBV20-1 | once | TRBD2
CASSLVQSTDTQYF | TGTGCCAGCAGTTTAGTCCAGAGTACAGATACGCAGTATTTT | TRBJ2-3 | TRBV12-3/TRBV12-4 | few | -
CSAAGLAESYEQYF | TGCAGTGCGGCGGGACTAGCGGAATCCTACGAGCAGTACTTC | TRBJ2-7 | TRBV20-1 | - | TRBD2
CASSDSGGFRETQYF | TGTGCCAGCAGCGATAGCGGGGGGTTTCGAGAGACCCAGTACTTC | TRBJ2-5 | TRBV5-6 | - | TRBD2
CASTTEGGLGEQYF | TGTGCCAGCACCACCGAGGGGGGGCTTGGCGAGCAGTACTTC | TRBJ2-7 | TRBV6-1 | medium-sized | -
CASDGNSPLHF | TGTGCCAGCGACGGGAATTCACCCCTCCACTTT | TRBJ1-6 | TRBV6-1 | - | -
CASSIDRRYYEQYF | TGTGCCAGTAGTATAGATCGAAGGTACTACGAGCAGTACTTC | TRBJ2-7 | TRBV19 | - | -
CAISDGPQETQYF | TGTGCCATCAGTGACGGCCCACAAGAGACCCAGTACTTC | TRBJ2-5 | TRBV10-3 | medium-sized | -
CASTPGGGGYEQYF | TGTGCCAGCACTCCAGGGGGCGGGGGCTACGAGCAGTACTTC | TRBJ2-7 | TRBV28 | many | -
CASISGTGSPEAFF | TGTGCCAGCATCTCCGGGACAGGGTCTCCTGAAGCTTTCTTT | TRBJ1-1 | TRBV6-5 | few | TRBD1
CASNSLGNMGNEQFF | TGTGCCAGCAACTCGTTGGGTAATATGGGAAATGAGCAGTTCTTC | TRBJ2-1 | TRBV7-2 | - | -
CASSPRQGGDNEQFF | TGTGCCAGCAGCCCCAGACAGGGGGGGGACAATGAGCAGTTCTTC | TRBJ2-1 | TRBV11-1 | - | TRBD1
CASSDLGGVGEETQYF | TGTGCCAGCAGTGACCTCGGGGGGGTTGGGGAAGAGACCCAGTACTTC | TRBJ2-5 | TRBV6-1 | medium-sized | TRBD2
CAISRGPAQDMNTEAFF | TGTGCCATCAGTCGTGGACCCGCCCAAGACATGAACACTGAAGCTTTCTTT | TRBJ1-1 | TRBV10-3 | medium-sized | -
CASSGRTGDHEQYF | TGTGCCAGCAGCGGACGGACAGGGGACCACGAGCAGTACTTC | TRBJ2-7 | TRBV7-2 | few | TRBD1
CASSLEGLGSYEQYF | TGTGCCAGCAGCTTGGAAGGACTAGGGTCCTACGAGCAGTACTTC | TRBJ2-7 | TRBV5-6 | - | TRBD2
CASSLNGPYGYTF | TGTGCCAGCAGTTTAAACGGCCCCTATGGCTACACCTTC | TRBJ1-2 | TRBV27 | - | -
CSVEDTAKNIQYF | TGCAGCGTTGAAGATACAGCTAAAAACATTCAGTACTTC | TRBJ2-4 | TRBV29-1 | many | -
CATSDRDRGVNQPQHF | TGTGCCACCAGTGACCGGGACAGGGGTGTCAATCAGCCCCAGCATTTT | TRBJ1-5 | TRBV10-3 | - | TRBD1
CASSFQSSNEQFF | TGTGCCAGCAGTTTCCAGTCTAGTAATGAGCAGTTCTTC | TRBJ2-1 | TRBV28 | medium-sized | -
CASSITASGANVLTF | TGTGCCAGTAGTATTACAGCCTCTGGGGCCAACGTCCTGACTTTC | TRBJ2-6 | TRBV19 | medium-sized | -
CATASGREGPTNEKLFF | TGTGCCACCGCCAGCGGCAGGGAAGGTCCAACTAATGAAAAACTGTTTTTT | TRBJ1-4 | TRBV19 | medium-sized | -
CASSQTGTSRTGELFF | TGTGCCAGCAGCCAAACCGGGACTAGTCGGACCGGGGAGCTGTTTTTT | TRBJ2-2 | TRBV6-5 | medium-sized | TRBD2
CASSVGSGGGQETQYF | TGTGCCAGCAGCGTAGGTAGCGGGGGGGGACAAGAGACCCAGTACTTC | TRBJ2-5 | TRBV9 | - | TRBD2